In this sample, the clone carrying this T cell receptor beta chain turned up once. Its specificity is unknown. This sample is drawn from a study of cytomegalovirus exposure and HLA in healthy donors. Study observations and caveats: Among the most significant clusters, several appeared linked to common viral pathogens in a later analysis. One cluster of highly shared sequence variants probably arose as a sequencing artifact. The investigators catalogued about 170 TCR beta chains as cytomegalovirus-associated. Diagnosis of cytomegalovirus status made by the classifier reportedly showed high specificity and sensitivity.

With V trimmed by 3 bases and J by 2 bases, 4 bases remained unmatched. CDR1 LNHDA and CDR2 SQIVND come from the germline V gene (reference sequence). The CDR3 consists of 15 residues. PCR used 60 Vbeta primers and 13 Jbeta primers. Data came from immunoSEQ multiplex PCR; TCRdb stores just in-frame clones and leaves some out. The data hold some 130,000 clones, with 80% observed a single time. The TCR originated in a man aged 25 to 40 in good health and CMV-seronegative. Sequenced sample: PBMCs. V is TRBV19 and J is TRBJ2-7; 10 bases align to TRBD1. The CDR3: CASSIGQGGAYEQYF. The CDR3 coding sequence is TGTGCCAGTAGTATCGGACAGGGGGGAGCCTACGAGCAGTACTTC.